Listed below are T cell receptor beta chains from one sample, sequenced in a study of blood T cell repertoires in COVID-19. Clones were sequenced by immunoSEQ multiplex PCR, and TCRdb holds only the in-frame ones, with some missing. The sample has about 140,000 clones, approximately 86% seen once. The sample taken for sequencing was peripheral blood. The receptors stem from a woman in her sixties with acute or convalescent COVID-19. The CDR3 runs from the conserved cysteine through the conserved F or W. The order of the fields is V gene, J gene, CDR3 protein.

TRBV29-1	TRBJ2-7	CSVVTGVYEQYF
TRBV28	TRBJ2-5	CASSLFGLAGAQETQYF
TRBV13	TRBJ2-5	CASSLTLRGGAGSETQYF
TRBV7-2	TRBJ1-1	CASSKGLENTEAFF
TRBV9	TRBJ2-4	CASSRSVQGGNIQYF
TRBV21-1	TRBJ2-5	CASRNSGTGSRAQYF
TRBV5-1	TRBJ1-3	CASSLEGSGNTIYF
TRBV18	TRBJ1-3	CASSPYRTETSGNTIYF
TRBV7-2	TRBJ1-3	CASSNPLTGVTGNTIYF
TRBV11-3	TRBJ2-5	CASSLAVQETQYF
TRBV4-2	TRBJ1-1	CASSQDPGTANTEAFF
TRBV5-4	TRBJ2-3	CASSLGVAGALGDTQYF
TRBV2	TRBJ1-1	CASSVEGEAFF
TRBV5-6	TRBJ1-1	CASSLARVEAFF
TRBV12-3/TRBV12-4	TRBJ1-1	CASSLSGTEAFF
TRBV5-1	TRBJ1-1	CASSLVVGENTEAFF
TRBV18	TRBJ1-1	CASSPTTGRTEAFF
TRBV6-5	TRBJ1-2	CASSYLFGQGDYGYTF
TRBV19	TRBJ1-5	CASSPAGTRGNQPQHF
TRBV7-2	TRBJ1-5	CASSSRPGQGAYSNQPQHF
TRBV5-1	TRBJ2-3	CASIKAGVSTDTQYF
TRBV5-1	TRBJ2-3	CASSLASDTQYF
TRBV7-2	TRBJ1-3	CASSLVMSPSGNTIYF
TRBV5-1	TRBJ2-3	CASSLGTSLDTQYF
TRBV4-3	TRBJ2-7	CASSPYRTGNYEQYF
TRBV6-1	TRBJ1-1	CASSERTSPMAFF
TRBV27	TRBJ1-5	CASTPRPGQPQHF
TRBV6-2/TRBV6-3	TRBJ2-5	CASSPLDYPLGTQYF
TRBV18	TRBJ1-5	CASSRGPGGRGNQPQHF
TRBV11-2	TRBJ2-1	CASNPGVTAYNEQFF
TRBV2	TRBJ2-7	CASRAGQAYEQYF
TRBV29-1	TRBJ1-3	CSTGPRAGNTIYF
TRBV20-1	TRBJ2-1	CSASRGTNEQFF
TRBV2	TRBJ1-1	CASSDPGQGWPEAFF
TRBV5-1	TRBJ1-6	CASSPGTEGNSPLHF
TRBV3-1/TRBV3-2	TRBJ2-5	CASSQTSGHERLETQYF
TRBV15	TRBJ2-7	CATVSGTGGDEQYF
TRBV7-2	TRBJ2-1	CASSFLPSGGRGNEQFF
TRBV5-1	TRBJ1-6	CASSGGQTNSPLHF
TRBV21-1	TRBJ2-5	CAGPSGSGGRQETQYF
TRBV9	TRBJ2-5	CASSVGAGQGNVETQYF
TRBV28	TRBJ1-2	CASSLLAGQGERGGYTF
TRBV6-5	TRBJ2-5	CASTRAGEETQYF
TRBV28	TRBJ1-2	CASRQDYGYTF
TRBV28	TRBJ2-7	CASTRDSPYEQYF
TRBV29-1	TRBJ1-1	CSVGPGGLNTEAFF
TRBV7-2	TRBJ1-2	CASSPEWQAYGYTF
TRBV7-8	TRBJ1-2	CASSLVIGDYGYTF
TRBV6-2/TRBV6-3	TRBJ1-2	CASSYGQYYGYTF
TRBV6-2/TRBV6-3	TRBJ2-4	CASSYSIGGNPKNIQYF
TRBV9	TRBJ2-1	CASSVGQTASGVPSYNEQFF
TRBV5-4	TRBJ1-3	CASSLAQGFGNTIYF
TRBV13	TRBJ1-1	CASSRGQGHTEAFF
TRBV7-9	TRBJ2-7	CASSARVRVGSYEQYF
TRBV7-3	TRBJ1-2	CASSPQQGARNGYTF
TRBV3-1/TRBV3-2	TRBJ2-5	CASSPLTGTGQRETQYF
TRBV19	TRBJ2-3	CASSTDRVRTDTQYF
TRBV10-3	TRBJ1-2	CATNGGLGYGYTF
TRBV2	TRBJ2-5	CASRRDSQETQYF
TRBV12-3/TRBV12-4	TRBJ2-7	CASSLGQGQEQYF